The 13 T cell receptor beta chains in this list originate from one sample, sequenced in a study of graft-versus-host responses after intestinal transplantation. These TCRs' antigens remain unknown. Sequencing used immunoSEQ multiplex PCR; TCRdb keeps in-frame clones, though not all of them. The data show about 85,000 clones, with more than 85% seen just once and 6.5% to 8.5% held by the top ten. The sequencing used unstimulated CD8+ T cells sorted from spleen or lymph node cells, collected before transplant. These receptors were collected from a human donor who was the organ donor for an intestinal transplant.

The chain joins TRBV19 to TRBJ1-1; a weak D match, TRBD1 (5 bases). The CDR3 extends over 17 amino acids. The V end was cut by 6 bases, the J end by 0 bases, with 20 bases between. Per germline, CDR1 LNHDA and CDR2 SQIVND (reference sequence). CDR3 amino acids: CASSDSLWGKMNTEAFF. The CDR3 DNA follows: TGTGCCAGTAGCGATAGCCTGTGGGGGAAAATGAACACTGAAGCTTTCTTT.

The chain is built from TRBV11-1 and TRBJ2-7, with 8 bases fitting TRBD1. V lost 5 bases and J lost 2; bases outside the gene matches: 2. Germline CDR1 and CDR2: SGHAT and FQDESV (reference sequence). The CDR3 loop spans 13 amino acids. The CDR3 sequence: CASSVGQAYEQYF. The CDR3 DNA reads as TGTGCCAGCAGCGTGGGACAGGCCTACGAGCAGTACTTC.

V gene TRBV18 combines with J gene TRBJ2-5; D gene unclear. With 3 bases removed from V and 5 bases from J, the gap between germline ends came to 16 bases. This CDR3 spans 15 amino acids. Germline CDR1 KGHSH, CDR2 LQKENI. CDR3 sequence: CASSPLPTPGETQYF. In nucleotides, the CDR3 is TGTGCCAGCTCACCCCTCCCGACACCCGGGGAGACCCAGTACTTC.

CDR3 DNA: TGTGCCAGCTCCGGGACAGGGGGCTTGTACGAGCAGTACTTC. Translated, it gives CASSGTGGLYEQYF. The V and J genes are TRBV19 and TRBJ2-7, with 12 bases identical to TRBD1. CDR3 length: 14 amino acids. CDR1 and CDR2 from the germline V gene are LNHDA and SQIVND (reference sequence). V shed 9 bases and J 4 bases; nucleotides not matched to a gene: 7.

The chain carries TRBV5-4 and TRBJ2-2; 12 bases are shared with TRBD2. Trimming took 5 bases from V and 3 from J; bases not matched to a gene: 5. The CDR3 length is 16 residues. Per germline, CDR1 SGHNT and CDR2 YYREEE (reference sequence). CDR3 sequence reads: CASSHGLAGHTGELFF. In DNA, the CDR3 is TGTGCCAGCAGTCATGGACTAGCGGGGCACACCGGGGAGCTGTTTTTT. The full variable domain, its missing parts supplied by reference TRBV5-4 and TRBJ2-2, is ETGVTQSPTHLIKTRGQQVTLRCSSQSGHNTVSWYQQALGQGPQFIFQYYREEENGRGNFPPRFSGLQFPNYSSELNVNALELDDSALYLCASSHGLAGHTGELFFGEGSRLTVL.

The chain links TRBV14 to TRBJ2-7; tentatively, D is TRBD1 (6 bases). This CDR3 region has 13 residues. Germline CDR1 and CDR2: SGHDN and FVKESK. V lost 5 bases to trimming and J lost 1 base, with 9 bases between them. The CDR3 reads CASSWDTSYEQYF. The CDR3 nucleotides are TGTGCCAGCAGCTGGGACACTTCCTACGAGCAGTACTTC.

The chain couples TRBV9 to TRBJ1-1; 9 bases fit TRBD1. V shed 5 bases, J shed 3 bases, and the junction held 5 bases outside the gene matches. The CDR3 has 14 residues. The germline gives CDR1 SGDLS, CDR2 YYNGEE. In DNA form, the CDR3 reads TGTGCCAGCAGGGAAAGGACAGGGGACACTGAAGCTTTCTTT. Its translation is CASRERTGDTEAFF.

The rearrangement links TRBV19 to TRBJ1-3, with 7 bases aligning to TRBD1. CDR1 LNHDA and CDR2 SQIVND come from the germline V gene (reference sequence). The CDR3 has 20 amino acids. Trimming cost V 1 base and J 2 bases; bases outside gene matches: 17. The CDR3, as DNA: TGTGCCAGTAGTATAGCGTCCGGGACAGTCACAACTCGAGCTGGAAACACCATATATTTT. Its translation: CASSIASGTVTTRAGNTIYF.

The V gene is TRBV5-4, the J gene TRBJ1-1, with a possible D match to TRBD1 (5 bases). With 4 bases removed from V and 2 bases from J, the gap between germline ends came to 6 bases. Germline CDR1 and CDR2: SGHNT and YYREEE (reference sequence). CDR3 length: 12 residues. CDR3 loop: CASSQGNTEAFF. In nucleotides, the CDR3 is TGTGCCAGCAGCCAGGGTAACACTGAAGCTTTCTTT.

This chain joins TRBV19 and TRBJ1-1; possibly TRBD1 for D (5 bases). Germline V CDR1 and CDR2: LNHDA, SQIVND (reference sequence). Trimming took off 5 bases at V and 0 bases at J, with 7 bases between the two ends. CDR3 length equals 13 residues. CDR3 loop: CASSWTMNTEAFF. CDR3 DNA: TGTGCCAGTAGTTGGACAATGAACACTGAAGCTTTCTTT.

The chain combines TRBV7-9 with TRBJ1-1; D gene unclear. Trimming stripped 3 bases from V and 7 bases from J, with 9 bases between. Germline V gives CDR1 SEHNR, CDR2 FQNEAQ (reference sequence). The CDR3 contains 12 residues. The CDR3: CASSFVHNEAFF. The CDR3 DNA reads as TGTGCCAGCAGCTTCGTACACAATGAAGCTTTCTTT. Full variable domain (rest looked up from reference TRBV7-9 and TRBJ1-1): DTGVSQNPRHKITKRGQNVTFRCDPISEHNRLYWYRQTLGQGPEFLTYFQNEAQLEKSRLLSDRFSAERPKGSFSTLEIQRTEQGDSAMYLCASSFVHNEAFFGQGTRLTVV.

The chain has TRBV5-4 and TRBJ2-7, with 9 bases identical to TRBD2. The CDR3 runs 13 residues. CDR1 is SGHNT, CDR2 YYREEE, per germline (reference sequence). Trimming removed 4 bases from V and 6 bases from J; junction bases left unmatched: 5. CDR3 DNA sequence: TGTGCCAGCAGCACCGGACTAGCGATCGAGCAGTACTTC. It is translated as CASSTGLAIEQYF. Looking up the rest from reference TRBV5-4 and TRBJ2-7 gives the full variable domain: ETGVTQSPTHLIKTRGQQVTLRCSSQSGHNTVSWYQQALGQGPQFIFQYYREEENGRGNFPPRFSGLQFPNYSSELNVNALELDDSALYLCASSTGLAIEQYFGPGTRLTVT.

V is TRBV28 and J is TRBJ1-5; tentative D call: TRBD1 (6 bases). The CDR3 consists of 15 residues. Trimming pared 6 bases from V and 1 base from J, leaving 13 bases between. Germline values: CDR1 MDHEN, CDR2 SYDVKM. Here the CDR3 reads CASSRDRPSNQPQHF. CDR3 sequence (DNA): TGTGCCAGCAGCAGAGACAGGCCGAGCAATCAGCCCCAGCATTTT.